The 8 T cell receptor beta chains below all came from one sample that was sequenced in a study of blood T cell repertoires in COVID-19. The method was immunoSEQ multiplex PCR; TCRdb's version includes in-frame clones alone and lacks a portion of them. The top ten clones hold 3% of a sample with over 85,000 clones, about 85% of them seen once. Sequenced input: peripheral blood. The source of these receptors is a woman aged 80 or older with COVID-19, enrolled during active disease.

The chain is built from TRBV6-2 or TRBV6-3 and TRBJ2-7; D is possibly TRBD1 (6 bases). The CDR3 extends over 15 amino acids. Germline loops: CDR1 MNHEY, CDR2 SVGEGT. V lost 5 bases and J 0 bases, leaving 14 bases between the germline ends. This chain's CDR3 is CASSQGRQYSYEQYF. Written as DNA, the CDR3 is TGTGCCAGCAGTCAGGGGAGACAGTACTCCTACGAGCAGTACTTC.

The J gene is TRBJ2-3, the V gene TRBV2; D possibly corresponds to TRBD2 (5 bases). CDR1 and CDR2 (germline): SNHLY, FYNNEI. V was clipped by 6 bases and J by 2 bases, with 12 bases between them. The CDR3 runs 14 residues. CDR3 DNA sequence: TGTGCCAGCAGCGAGACTACCGACACAGATACGCAGTATTTT. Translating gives CASSETTDTDTQYF.

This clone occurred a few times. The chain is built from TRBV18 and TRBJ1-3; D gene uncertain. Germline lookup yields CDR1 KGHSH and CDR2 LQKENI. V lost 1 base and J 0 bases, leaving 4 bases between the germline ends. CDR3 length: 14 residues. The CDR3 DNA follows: TGTGCCAGCTCACCACAGAGCTCTGGAAACACCATATATTTT. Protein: CASSPQSSGNTIYF.

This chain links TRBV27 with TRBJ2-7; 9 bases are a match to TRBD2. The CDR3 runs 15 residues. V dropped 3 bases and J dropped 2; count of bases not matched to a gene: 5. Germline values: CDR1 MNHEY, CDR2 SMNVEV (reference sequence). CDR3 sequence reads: CASSLLAGGPYEQYF. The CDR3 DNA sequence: TGTGCCAGCAGTTTGTTGGCGGGAGGGCCCTACGAGCAGTACTTC.

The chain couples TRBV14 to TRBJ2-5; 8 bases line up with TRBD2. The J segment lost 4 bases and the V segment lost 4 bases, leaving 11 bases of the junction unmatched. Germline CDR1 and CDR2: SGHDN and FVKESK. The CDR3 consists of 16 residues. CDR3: CASSPGTRVGRETQYF. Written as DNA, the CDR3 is TGTGCCAGCAGCCCCGGGACTAGGGTGGGCAGAGAGACCCAGTACTTC. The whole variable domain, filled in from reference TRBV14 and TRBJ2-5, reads EAGVTQFPSHSVIEKGQTVTLRCDPISGHDNLYWYRRVMGKEIKFLLHFVKESKQDESGMPNNRFLAERTGGTYSTLKVQPAELEDSGVYFCASSPGTRVGRETQYFGPGTRLLVL.

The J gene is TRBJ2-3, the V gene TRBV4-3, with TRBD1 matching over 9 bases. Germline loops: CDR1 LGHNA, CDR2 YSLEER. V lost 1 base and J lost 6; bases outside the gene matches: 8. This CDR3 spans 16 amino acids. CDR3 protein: CASSQVLGTGSDTQYF. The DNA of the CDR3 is TGCGCCAGCAGCCAAGTGCTCGGGACAGGGAGCGATACGCAGTATTTT.

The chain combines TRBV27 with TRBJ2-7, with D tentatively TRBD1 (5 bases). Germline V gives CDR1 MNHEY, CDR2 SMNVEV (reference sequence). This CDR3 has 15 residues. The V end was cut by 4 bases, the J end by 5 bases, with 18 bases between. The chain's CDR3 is CASSSSRWTTHEQYF. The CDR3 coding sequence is TGTGCCAGCAGTTCCTCCCGGTGGACAACCCACGAGCAGTACTTC.

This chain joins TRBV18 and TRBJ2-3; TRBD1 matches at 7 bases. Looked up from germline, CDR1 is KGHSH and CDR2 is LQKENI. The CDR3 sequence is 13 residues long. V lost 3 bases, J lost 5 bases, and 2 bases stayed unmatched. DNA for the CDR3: TGTGCCAGCTCACCCGCAGGGGGAGATACGCAGTATTTT. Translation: CASSPAGGDTQYF.